Following are 28 T cell receptor beta chains from one sample sequenced in a study of blood T cell repertoires in COVID-19. TCRdb's table, derived via immunoSEQ multiplex PCR, lists solely in-frame clones and lacks some. Of approximately 300,000 clones in the sample, roughly 86% were seen once. Sequenced input: peripheral blood. These receptors all come from a woman aged 25-40 years with COVID-19, enrolled during active disease.

The chain recombines TRBV5-7 with TRBJ2-7; TRBD2 might be the D (5 bases). TRBV5-7 is identified as an open reading frame with a role that is uncertain. V lost 8 bases and J lost 0, with 9 bases in between. The CDR3 has 12 amino acids. CDR3 protein: CARASCSYEQYF. The CDR3 region has the DNA TGTGCCAGGGCTAGCTGCTCCTACGAGCAGTACTTC.

The chain has TRBV27 and TRBJ2-2; maybe TRBD1 (7 bases). Germline-derived CDR1 and CDR2 are MNHEY and SMNVEV (reference sequence). This CDR3 comprises 15 residues. Between the trimmed V and J ends, which lost 2 bases and 6 bases, there was a span of 13 bases. CDR3 coding DNA: TGTGCCAGCAGTTTAAGGACTACAGGGGCCGGGGAGCTGTTTTTT. Protein: CASSLRTTGAGELFF.

The V and J genes are TRBV27 and TRBJ1-6, with D possibly being TRBD1 (5 bases). The CDR3 consists of 15 residues. Germline V gives CDR1 MNHEY, CDR2 SMNVEV (reference sequence). Trimming left V 4 bases short and J 3 bases short, with 10 bases between. CDR3 sequence reads: CASSSQQVYNSPLHF. The CDR3 DNA follows: TGTGCCAGCAGTTCCCAACAGGTCTATAATTCACCCCTCCACTTT.

V gene TRBV30 combines with J gene TRBJ2-2; 7 bases agree with TRBD1. V shed 5 bases and J 6 bases; nucleotides not matched to a gene: 6. Germline V CDR1 and CDR2: GTSNPN, SVGIG (reference sequence). The length of the CDR3 is 13 residues. CDR3 sequence reads: CAWVTGPPGELFF. The CDR3 region has the DNA TGTGCCTGGGTGACAGGGCCACCCGGGGAGCTGTTTTTT.

This clone showed up just a few times. V usage is TRBV7-3 and J usage is TRBJ1-1; D is unresolved. Trimming removed 4 bases at V and 6 bases at J, with 12 bases between. The CDR3 is 13 amino acids. In germline, CDR1 is SGHTA, CDR2 FQGTGA. Here the CDR3 reads CASSSRTFSEAFF. CDR3 sequence (DNA): TGTGCCAGCAGCTCCAGGACTTTCTCTGAAGCTTTCTTT.

The chain links TRBV18 to TRBJ1-4; D gene ambiguous. This CDR3 comprises 13 residues. In germline, CDR1 is KGHSH, CDR2 LQKENI. Trimming left V 3 bases short and J 7 bases short, with 9 bases between. CDR3: CASSPPGTEKLFF. DNA of the CDR3: TGTGCCAGCTCACCCCCGGGTACTGAAAAACTGTTTTTT. Full variable domain (remainder filled in from reference TRBV18 and TRBJ1-4): NAGVMQNPRHLVRRRGQEARLRCSPMKGHSHVYWYRQLPEEGLKFMVYLQKENIIDESGMPKERFSAEFPKEGPSILRIQQVVRGDSAAYFCASSPPGTEKLFFGSGTQLSVL.

The V gene is TRBV24-1, the J gene TRBJ2-2; possibly TRBD2 for D (5 bases). Trimming removed 4 bases at V and 3 bases at J, with 14 bases between. The CDR3 loop spans 16 amino acids. Germline V gives CDR1 KGHDR, CDR2 SFDVKD. The CDR3 DNA is TGTGCCACCAGTGACCTCGGGGTATCGGACACCGGGGAGCTGTTTTTT. Translated: CATSDLGVSDTGELFF.

The gene calls are TRBV4-1 and TRBJ2-2, with 9 bases lining up with TRBD1. CDR3 length equals 14 residues. The trim removed 6 bases at V and 1 base at J, leaving 0 bases unmatched. Germline V gives CDR1 MGHRA, CDR2 YSYEKL. This CDR3 is CASRGQGNTGELFF. The CDR3 region has the DNA TGCGCCAGCAGGGGACAGGGGAACACCGGGGAGCTGTTTTTT.

This chain links TRBV29-1 with TRBJ1-6; D gene uncertain. Germline CDR1 reads SQVTM; CDR2 reads ANQGSEA. This CDR3 has 12 residues. The V and J ends lost 6 bases and 6 bases respectively, with 9 bases between them. The chain's CDR3 is CSVGGLNSPLHF. In DNA form, the CDR3 reads TGCAGCGTGGGCGGGCTTAATTCACCCCTCCACTTT.

The genes are TRBV6-2 or TRBV6-3 and TRBJ2-2; D not certain. V was clipped by 6 bases and J by 3 bases, with 8 bases between them. The CDR3 totals 13 residues. Germline V CDR1 and CDR2: MNHEY, SVGEGT. The CDR3 is CASSPAHTGELFF. For the CDR3, the DNA is TGTGCCAGCAGCCCGGCTCACACCGGGGAGCTGTTTTTT.

The rearrangement uses TRBV21-1 and TRBJ2-7; the table gives TRBD1 as D, unverified against the DNA. TRBV21-1 is a known pseudogene. The CDR3 has 15 residues. This CDR3 is CASSNGGTGFYEQYF. The CDR3 coding sequence is TGTGCCAGCAGCAATGGGGGGACAGGGTTCTACGAGCAGTACTTC.

The V gene is TRBV5-6, the J gene TRBJ1-5; D ambiguous. Germline V CDR1 and CDR2: SGHDT, YYEEEE. The CDR3 runs to 12 residues. Trimming stripped 1 base from V and 7 bases from J, with 6 bases between. The CDR3 loop reads CASSLFQQPQHF. The CDR3 nucleotides are TGTGCCAGCAGCTTGTTCCAACAGCCCCAGCATTTT.

The chain uses TRBV6-5 and TRBJ1-5, with no clear D. The CDR3 contains 15 residues. Germline CDR1 reads MNHEY; CDR2 reads SVGAGI. Trimming removed 7 bases at V and 5 bases at J, with 18 bases between. CDR3 amino acids: CASTPTVGRDQPQHF. In DNA form, the CDR3 reads TGTGCCAGCACTCCGACTGTGGGGAGAGATCAGCCCCAGCATTTT.

The genes are TRBV3-1 (or the pseudogene TRBV3-2) and TRBJ1-4; D unclear. V dropped 1 base and J dropped 5 bases, with 8 bases sitting between them. This CDR3 is 14 amino acids long. Per germline, CDR1 LGHDT and CDR2 YNNKEL (reference sequence). For the CDR3, the DNA is TGTGCCAGCAGCCAAGCGCAGGTGAATGAAAAACTGTTTTTT. Its translation is CASSQAQVNEKLFF.

V usage is TRBV30 and J usage is TRBJ1-6; TRBD1 might be the D (6 bases). With 4 bases removed from V and 2 bases from J, the gap between germline ends came to 12 bases. CDR3 length: 15 amino acids. Germline lookup yields CDR1 GTSNPN and CDR2 SVGIG (reference sequence). The CDR3 loop is CAWTPGQTYNSPLHF. The CDR3 DNA reads as TGTGCCTGGACCCCGGGACAAACCTATAATTCACCCCTCCACTTT.

The gene calls are TRBV9 and TRBJ1-2, with D tentatively TRBD1 (6 bases). Germline V lookup: CDR1 SGDLS, CDR2 YYNGEE. There are 13 residues in the CDR3. Trimming pared 0 bases from V and 6 bases from J, leaving 9 bases between. The CDR3 nucleotides are TGTGCCAGCAGCGTAGGGGGGCGGGATGGCTACACCTTC. Its protein is CASSVGGRDGYTF.

The chain couples TRBV28 to TRBJ2-7, with 7 bases identical to TRBD2. V dropped 5 bases and J dropped 7; count of bases not matched to a gene: 14. The CDR3 length is 15 residues. The germline V gene has CDR1 MDHEN and CDR2 SYDVKM. Here the CDR3 reads CASSQYSGGPGEQYF. The CDR3 nucleotides are TGTGCCAGCAGTCAATATTCGGGGGGTCCGGGGGAGCAGTACTTC.

DNA for the CDR3: TGTGCCTGGAGCGGGGACAAGGGATGGGAAAAACTGTTTTTT. Amino acids: CAWSGDKGWEKLFF. The rearrangement uses TRBV30 and TRBJ1-4; D possibly corresponds to TRBD1 (6 bases). The CDR3 has 14 residues. Germline V lookup: CDR1 GTSNPN, CDR2 SVGIG (reference sequence). Trimming cost V 3 bases and J 8 bases, with 16 bases left between them.

The J gene is TRBJ2-3, the V gene TRBV7-8; possibly TRBD2 for D (5 bases). Germline CDR1 reads SGHVS; CDR2 reads FQNEAQ. Between the trimmed V and J ends, which lost 1 base and 0 bases, there was a span of 14 bases. The CDR3 consists of 17 residues. The CDR3 here is CASSLVLGGPSTDTQYF. The CDR3 DNA reads TGTGCCAGCAGCTTAGTTCTCGGCGGGCCAAGCACAGATACGCAGTATTTT. Together with reference TRBV7-8 and TRBJ2-3, the CDR3 gives the full variable domain: GAGVSQSPRYKVAKRGQDVALRCDPISGHVSLFWYQQALGQGPEFLTYFQNEAQLDKSGLPSDRFFAERPEGSVSTLKIQRTQQEDSAVYLCASSLVLGGPSTDTQYFGPGTRLTVL.

The genes are TRBV28 and TRBJ1-5; 10 nucleotides line up with TRBD1. Germline CDR1 and CDR2: MDHEN and SYDVKM. This CDR3 spans 15 amino acids. The V and J ends lost 4 bases and 4 bases, in that order; junction bases with no gene match: 4. CDR3 nucleotide sequence: TGTGCCAGCAGTTCCTCGGGACAGGGGAATCAGCCCCAGCATTTT. Protein: CASSSSGQGNQPQHF.

CDR3: CASSTSGTINGYTF. The CDR3 DNA reads as TGTGCCAGCAGTACATCCGGGACAATTAATGGCTACACCTTC. The J gene is TRBJ1-2, the V gene TRBV28; possibly TRBD1 for D (6 bases). Germline assignment: CDR1 MDHEN and CDR2 SYDVKM. The CDR3 loop spans 14 amino acids. V lost 5 bases to trimming and J lost 6 bases, with 16 bases between them.

V and J are TRBV2 and TRBJ1-6; maybe TRBD1 (6 bases). Trimming took 5 bases from V and 9 from J, leaving 17 bases between them. The CDR3 totals 15 residues. Germline assignment: CDR1 SNHLY and CDR2 FYNNEI. The CDR3 bases are TGTGCCAGCAGTACCGGACAGCTTGGAATTTCACCCCTCCACTTT. Protein sequence: CASSTGQLGISPLHF. The full variable domain, with the rest looked up from reference TRBV2 and TRBJ1-6, is EPEVTQTPSHQVTQMGQEVILRCVPISNHLYFYWYRQILGQKVEFLVSFYNNEISEKSEIFDDQFSVERPDGSNFTLKIRSTKLEDSAMYFCASSTGQLGISPLHFGNGTRLTVT.

CDR3 in amino acids: CASSFSVANTGELFF. CDR3 coding DNA: TGCGCCAGCAGCTTCTCTGTAGCGAACACCGGGGAGCTGTTTTTT. This chain joins TRBV5-1 and TRBJ2-2, with no clear D. Trimming removed 2 bases at V and 0 bases at J, with 8 bases between. Germline V gives CDR1 SGHRS, CDR2 YFSETQ. This CDR3 spans 15 amino acids.

The rearrangement links TRBV10-3 to TRBJ2-7; D is perhaps TRBD2 (6 bases). The length of the CDR3 is 14 residues. CDR1 is ENHRY, CDR2 SYGVKD, per germline. Trimming pared 3 bases from V and 4 bases from J, leaving 13 bases between. The CDR3 DNA follows: TGTGCCATCAGTGATCGCGGGGCGGATTACGAGCAGTACTTC. This translates into CAISDRGADYEQYF.

The genes are TRBV27 and TRBJ2-3; 7 bases align to TRBD1. CDR1 MNHEY and CDR2 SMNVEV come from the germline V gene (reference sequence). V lost 5 bases to trimming and J lost 4 bases; unmatched junction nucleotides: 6. The CDR3 is 14 residues long. CDR3 sequence (DNA): TGTGCCAGCAGTCTACAGGGGTTGGCAGATACGCAGTATTTT. Its translation: CASSLQGLADTQYF.

This chain joins TRBV9 and TRBJ2-7, with a possible D match to TRBD1 (6 bases). The ends were cut back, 4 bases at V and 6 bases at J, with 17 bases in the middle. The CDR3 spans 14 residues. Germline lookup yields CDR1 SGDLS and CDR2 YYNGEE. The CDR3 spells CASSYTLSGAEQYF. Here the CDR3 DNA reads TGTGCCAGCAGCTACACCCTCTCAGGGGCCGAGCAGTACTTC.

The V gene is TRBV30, the J gene TRBJ2-7; TRBD1 matches at 8 bases. The CDR3 length is 15 residues. V shed 3 bases and J 2 bases; nucleotides not matched to a gene: 9. CDR1 is GTSNPN, CDR2 SVGIG, per germline (reference sequence). This CDR3 reads CAWSMFTGGTYEQYF. CDR3 nucleotide sequence: TGTGCCTGGAGCATGTTTACAGGGGGGACCTACGAGCAGTACTTC. Variable domain in full (rest from reference TRBV30 and TRBJ2-7): SQTIHQWPATLVQPVGSPLSLECTVEGTSNPNLYWYRQAAGRGLQLLFYSVGIGQISSEVPQNLSASRPQDRQFILSSKKLLLSDSGFYLCAWSMFTGGTYEQYFGPGTRLTVT.

J is TRBJ1-1 and V is TRBV5-1, with TRBD1 matching over 7 bases. The trim removed 6 bases at V and 1 base at J, leaving 3 bases unmatched. Germline V lookup: CDR1 SGHRS, CDR2 YFSETQ. The CDR3 sequence is 13 residues long. DNA for the CDR3: TGCGCCAGCAACCGGGACAGGAACACTGAAGCTTTCTTT. As protein: CASNRDRNTEAFF.